The rows below give T cell receptor beta chains drawn from one sample of a study of OX40 agonist ivuxolimab in advanced cancers. The method was immunoSEQ multiplex PCR; TCRdb's version includes in-frame clones alone and lacks a portion of them. The sample consists of approximately 73,000 clones, approximately 90% of them appearing once. This specimen consisted of CD4+ or CD8+ T cells sorted from blood, obtained in a trial of the OX40 agonist ivuxolimab. These receptors were collected from an adult with an advanced solid tumor such as melanoma, head and neck, liver or kidney cancer. CDR3s leave out the opening cysteine and the closing phenylalanine or tryptophan. Fields, in order: CDR3 length, J gene, V gene, CDR3 protein.

>14|TRBJ1-1|TRBV27
ASSFRQGARLAEAF
>11|TRBJ1-3|TRBV2
ASRLGEGNTIY
>9|TRBJ1-2|TRBV19
ASMRNYGYT
>13|TRBJ2-7|TRBV6-1
ASSRDRGISYEQY
>12|TRBJ2-3|TRBV5-1
ASSLGQDTDTQY
>11|TRBJ1-6|TRBV10-3
AIRDRGSSPLH
>13|TRBJ2-5|TRBV5-1
ASSLATGAEETQY
>14|TRBJ2-1|TRBV9
ASSVSTSGRAGEQF
>11|TRBJ2-5|TRBV10-3
AIGSRGRETQY
>11|TRBJ2-1|TRBV19
ASSVSSGTEQF
>13|TRBJ1-4|TRBV4-1
ASSQAGSGNEKLF
>10|TRBJ2-7|TRBV2
ASRDRGYEQY
>10|TRBJ1-5|TRBV5-1
ASSKLNQPQH
>14|TRBJ2-3|TRBV7-2
ASSLAPATEGDTQY
>11|TRBJ2-5|TRBV19
ASSIQDRETQY
>11|TRBJ2-5|TRBV28
ASSFPALETQY
>14|TRBJ2-3|TRBV4-2
ASSQPSGRVTDTQY
>11|TRBJ1-1|TRBV6-1
ASEGQLNTEAF
>13|TRBJ2-3|TRBV11-2
ASSRQDGSTDTQY
>13|TRBJ1-3|TRBV18
ASSPVGNSGNTIY
>13|TRBJ2-2|TRBV7-9
ASSFHRANTGELF
>12|TRBJ1-2|TRBV14
ASSQERASYGYT
>13|TRBJ2-2|TRBV5-8
ASTLGTLHGGELF
>9|TRBJ2-3|TRBV6-5
ASSYGDTQY
>11|TRBJ1-4|TRBV2
ASSGRFYEKLF
>11|TRBJ2-5|TRBV6-5
ASGTGAQETQY